At least ten counts were recorded for the clone carrying this TCR beta chain. The sample comes from a study of blood T cells in healthy people across ages. CDR3 size: 15 residues. Germline V gene sequence: CDR1 DFQATT, CDR2 SNEGSKA (reference sequence). V lost 4 bases to trimming and J lost 3 bases; unmatched junction nucleotides: 4. The authors ran a second PCR of about 7 to 11 cycles using a sample-barcoded 5' primer and a J-beta primer mix. Using its own MiXCR run on the 5' RACE reads, TCRdb lists one record per CDR3 protein. The sample includes 710,000 or so distinct CDR3 sequences, less than 40% of them seen just once.

This sequence joins TRBV20-1 and TRBJ2-3, with TRBD2 matching 13 bases. The sequence derives from a woman older than 75 in good health. The sequencing input was blood. CDR3 protein: CSATRLAGGTDTQYF. In DNA form, the CDR3 reads TGCAGTGCTACCCGACTAGCGGGGGGAACAGATACGCAGTATTTT.